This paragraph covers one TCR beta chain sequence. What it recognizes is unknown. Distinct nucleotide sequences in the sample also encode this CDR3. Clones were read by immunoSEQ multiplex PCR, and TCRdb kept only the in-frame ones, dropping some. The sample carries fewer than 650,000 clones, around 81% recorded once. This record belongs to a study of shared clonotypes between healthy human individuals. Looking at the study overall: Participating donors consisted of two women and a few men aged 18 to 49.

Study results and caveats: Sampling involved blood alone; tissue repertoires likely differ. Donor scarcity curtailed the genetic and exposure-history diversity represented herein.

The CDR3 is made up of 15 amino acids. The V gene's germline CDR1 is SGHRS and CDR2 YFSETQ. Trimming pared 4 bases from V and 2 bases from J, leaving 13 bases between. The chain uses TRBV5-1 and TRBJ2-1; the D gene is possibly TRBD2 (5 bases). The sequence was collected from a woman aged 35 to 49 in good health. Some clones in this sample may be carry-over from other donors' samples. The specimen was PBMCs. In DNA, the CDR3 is TGCGCCAGCAGCCTTGGCACCGGGGCCTACAATGAGCAGTTCTTC. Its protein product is CASSLGTGAYNEQFF.